This T cell receptor (beta chain) was identified during a study of blood T cell repertoires in COVID-19. The wider study: Samples came from the United States, Italy and Spain, spanning acute and convalescent COVID-19. PBMCs, B-cell-depleted T cells, or T cells provided the cDNA or gDNA that made up the material.

Germline CDR1 is LGHDT and CDR2 is YNNKEL (reference sequence). There are 13 residues in the CDR3. J lost 6 bases, V lost 2 bases, and 3 bases had no gene match. Authors' data handling: Reference gene primer amplification gave nucleated cell count estimates. The data were produced by immunoSEQ multiplex PCR, yet TCRdb's version contains in-frame clones alone and is incomplete. The D gene and trimming were derived from the DNA, and the V and J assignments and clone size from that table. The sample records approximately 31,000 clones, roughly 90% being singletons. What was sequenced was peripheral blood. This clonotype was sampled from a human donor in a cohort sampled during active COVID-19. The chain recombines TRBV3-1 (or the pseudogene TRBV3-2) with TRBJ1-1, with TRBD1 identical over 7 bases. The CDR3 DNA reads TGTGCCAGCAGCCAACAGGGGGGAGCTGAAGCTTTCTTT. Its protein product is CASSQQGGAEAFF.